The 21 T cell receptor beta chains listed next were all sequenced from one sample in a study of CD8+ T cells in alopecia areata. Reverse transcribed after extraction, RNA yielded cDNA as the sequencing template. Method: immunoSEQ multiplex PCR; TCRdb's copy keeps in-frame clones and lacks some. Counted here are 40,000 to 50,000 clones, about three fifths occurring once; the ten biggest clones make up about a fifth. Treatment specified: oral pan-JAK inhibitor, 5-10 mg twice daily. The source was CD8+ T cells sorted from blood, collected at week 4, from a patient treated with tofacitinib. The receptors stem from a human donor with alopecia areata.

The chain couples TRBV29-1 to TRBJ1-2; D uncertain. CDR3 length equals 12 residues. The V end lost 6 bases, the J end lost 2 bases, and 10 bases lay between the germline ends. The germline V gene encodes CDR1 SQVTM and CDR2 ANQGSEA. CDR3 bases: TGCAGCGTCACCGGGTCCAACTATGGCTACACCTTC. It specifies CSVTGSNYGYTF.

This sequence joins TRBV29-1 and TRBJ1-4; no firm D call. In germline, CDR1 is SQVTM, CDR2 ANQGSEA. The CDR3 extends over 11 amino acids. Trimming stripped 4 bases from V and 13 bases from J, with 13 bases between. DNA of the CDR3: TGCAGCGTTGTATCTCGGTTCCGACTGTTTTTT. Protein sequence: CSVVSRFRLFF.

This chain connects TRBV29-1 to TRBJ2-5; D gene uncertain. The CDR3 consists of 18 residues. Per the germline V gene, CDR1 is SQVTM and CDR2 is ANQGSEA. V was pared by 2 bases and J by 2 bases, with 24 bases between. The CDR3, as DNA: TGCAGCGTTGAAAGATACACGGAGTCCAATTTGAGACAAGAGACCCAGTACTTC. Its protein product is CSVERYTESNLRQETQYF.

The count of this clone is one. The gene calls are TRBV30 and TRBJ2-3; TRBD1 aligns across 11 bases. V dropped 5 bases and J dropped 5; count of bases not matched to a gene: 6. The CDR3 spans 14 residues. Germline V CDR1 and CDR2: GTSNPN, SVGIG (reference sequence). The CDR3 DNA is TGTGCCTGGGGGACAGGGGGGTTTGAAGATACGCAGTATTTT. Encoded protein: CAWGTGGFEDTQYF.

The chain couples TRBV5-1 to TRBJ2-2; unclear D gene. The V end was cut by 4 bases, the J end by 5 bases, with 15 bases between. CDR1 and CDR2 from the germline V gene are SGHRS and YFSETQ. The CDR3 length is 15 residues. This CDR3 reads CASSEGRKGTGELFF. CDR3 coding DNA: TGCGCCAGCAGCGAAGGACGTAAAGGAACCGGGGAGCTGTTTTTT.

The J gene is TRBJ2-7, the V gene TRBV6-6; D unclear. The CDR3 has 13 amino acids. Germline CDR1 and CDR2: MNHNY and SVGAGI (reference sequence). The ends were cut back, 0 bases at V and 3 bases at J, with 6 bases in the middle. This CDR3 reads CASSYSTGYEQYF. The CDR3 nucleotides read TGTGCCAGCAGTTACTCGACTGGCTACGAGCAGTACTTC.

This chain links TRBV30 with TRBJ1-1; a weak D match, TRBD1 (5 bases). With 4 bases removed from V and 6 bases from J, the gap between germline ends came to 9 bases. The germline CDR1 and CDR2 sequences are GTSNPN and SVGIG (reference sequence). The CDR3 runs 11 residues. The CDR3 protein is CAWTMGAEAFF. The DNA of the CDR3 is TGTGCCTGGACAATGGGGGCTGAAGCTTTCTTT.

This clone is medium-sized (0.01 to 0.1%) in the sample. The chain employs TRBV11-2 and TRBJ1-1; D gene ambiguous. The CDR3 loop spans 13 amino acids. CDR1 is SGHAT, CDR2 FQNNGV, per germline. Trimming removed 5 bases from V and 1 base from J, with 8 bases in between. CDR3 coding DNA: TGTGCCAGCAGCCCTAATAGGAACACTGAAGCTTTCTTT. As protein: CASSPNRNTEAFF.

This chain connects TRBV27 to TRBJ2-5; D uncertain. Per the germline V gene, CDR1 is MNHEY and CDR2 is SMNVEV (reference sequence). The CDR3 totals 15 residues. V gave up 2 bases and J gave up 5 bases, with 15 bases separating them. In nucleotides, the CDR3 is TGTGCCAGCAGTTTAGCACACTCTCCCGGGGAGACCCAGTACTTC. This gives the protein CASSLAHSPGETQYF.

This clone showed up just a few times. V and J are TRBV5-6 and TRBJ2-1, with a weak D call TRBD1 (6 bases). Germline V CDR1 and CDR2: SGHDT, YYEEEE. Between the trimmed V and J ends, which lost 1 base and 10 bases, there was a span of 15 bases. This CDR3 is 14 amino acids long. This CDR3 is CASSLNGLGTEQFF. DNA for the CDR3: TGTGCCAGCAGCTTGAACGGATTAGGGACAGAGCAGTTCTTC.

The genes are TRBV7-9 and TRBJ2-2; 8 nucleotides line up with TRBD1. CDR3 length: 15 amino acids. With 4 bases clipped from V and 1 base from J, the junction kept 2 bases outside the gene matches. The germline gives CDR1 SEHNR, CDR2 FQNEAQ (reference sequence). The CDR3 nucleotides are TGTGCCAGCAGCTCGGGACAGGTGAACACCGGGGAGCTGTTTTTT. It codes for CASSSGQVNTGELFF.

This chain links TRBV7-6 with TRBJ2-7; weak D call: TRBD2 (7 bases). The CDR3 runs to 15 residues. Looked up from germline, CDR1 is SGHVS and CDR2 is FNYEAQ. Deletions cut 0 bases from V and 3 bases from J, with 12 bases between. CDR3 sequence: CASSLAGGDGYEQYF. The CDR3 DNA reads as TGTGCCAGCAGCTTAGCAGGGGGGGACGGCTACGAGCAGTACTTC.

This chain joins TRBV4-3 and TRBJ2-3, with a tentative D call TRBD1 (5 bases). Deletions cut 0 bases from V and 1 base from J, with 11 bases between. The CDR3 length is 16 residues. Germline assignment: CDR1 LGHNA and CDR2 YSLEER. The CDR3 region has the DNA TGCGCCAGCAGCCAAGATACGAGCAGGGGCACAGATACGCAGTATTTT. It translates to CASSQDTSRGTDTQYF.

The chain joins TRBV9 to TRBJ1-1; the D gene is possibly TRBD1 (5 bases). CDR3 length equals 14 residues. In germline, CDR1 is SGDLS, CDR2 YYNGEE. The ends were cut back, 4 bases at V and 5 bases at J, with 15 bases in the middle. Written as DNA, the CDR3 is TGTGCCAGCAGCCCACGGGGGGAGGTGACTGAAGCTTTCTTT. It codes for CASSPRGEVTEAFF.

The rearrangement uses TRBV29-1 and TRBJ1-1; D unresolved. Looked up from germline, CDR1 is SQVTM and CDR2 is ANQGSEA. Deletions cut 6 bases from V and 4 bases from J, with 6 bases between. The CDR3 has 10 amino acids. CDR3: CSVPGTEAFF. The CDR3 nucleotides read TGCAGCGTCCCCGGCACTGAAGCTTTCTTT. The full variable domain, with the rest looked up from reference TRBV29-1 and TRBJ1-1, is SAVISQKPSRDICQRGTSLTIQCQVDSQVTMMFWYRQQPGQSLTLIATANQGSEATYESGFVIDKFPISRPNLTFSTLTVSNMSPEDSSIYLCSVPGTEAFFGQGTRLTVV.

The chain links TRBV29-1 to TRBJ1-2; 8 bases map to TRBD1. There are 15 residues in the CDR3. Germline trimming cut 6 bases from V and 0 bases from J; bases unmatched to any gene: 9. The germline V gene has CDR1 SQVTM and CDR2 ANQGSEA. The CDR3 protein is CSVNTRTGPNYGYTF. In DNA, the CDR3 is TGCAGCGTCAATACCCGGACAGGGCCTAACTATGGCTACACCTTC.

Judged by abundance, this clone is medium-sized. V is TRBV6-6 and J is TRBJ2-2; D is uncertain. V was pared by 6 bases and J by 2 bases, with 7 bases between. The germline gives CDR1 MNHNY, CDR2 SVGAGI (reference sequence). The CDR3 is 13 residues long. The CDR3 loop is CASRELNTGELFF. The CDR3 bases are TGTGCCAGCAGAGAGTTAAACACCGGGGAGCTGTTTTTT.

This sequence joins TRBV29-1 and TRBJ1-4; D remains ambiguous. Trimming took 0 bases from V and 10 from J, leaving 15 bases between them. CDR3 length: 14 residues. Germline lookup yields CDR1 SQVTM and CDR2 ANQGSEA. This chain's CDR3 is CSVEDQADGGKLFF. The DNA of the CDR3 is TGCAGCGTTGAAGATCAGGCTGACGGTGGAAAACTGTTTTTT.

This clone was recorded a few times. V and J are TRBV27 and TRBJ2-7; D is possibly TRBD2 (7 bases). V was trimmed by 8 bases and J by 1 base, leaving 12 bases between them. Germline CDR1 MNHEY, CDR2 SMNVEV (reference sequence). The CDR3 sequence is 13 residues long. CDR3 region: CASGRGPSYEQYF. DNA of the CDR3: TGTGCCAGCGGGCGGGGGCCTTCCTACGAGCAGTACTTC.

V gene TRBV6-5 combines with J gene TRBJ2-1; D gene unclear. Germline V gene sequence: CDR1 MNHEY, CDR2 SVGAGI. V was clipped by 2 bases and J by 5 bases, with 1 base between them. There are 11 residues in the CDR3. CDR3 in amino acids: CASSYDNEQFF. As DNA, the CDR3 is TGTGCCAGCAGTTACGACAATGAGCAGTTCTTC.

The V call is TRBV7-7, the J call TRBJ2-3; D is undetermined. Per the germline V gene, CDR1 is SSHAT and CDR2 is FNYEAQ (reference sequence). CDR3 size: 13 residues. V lost 4 bases and J 0 bases, leaving 5 bases between the germline ends. As DNA, the CDR3 is TGTGCCAGCAGCTCTACTAGCACAGATACGCAGTATTTT. Translation: CASSSTSTDTQYF.